Each of the 27 T cell receptor beta chains below was sequenced from the same sample in a study of T cell responses to AZD1222 COVID-19 vaccine. Sequencing used immunoSEQ multiplex PCR; TCRdb keeps in-frame clones, though not all of them. Found here are around 120,000 clones, more than 85% of them singletons; the top ten hold approximately 5.1%. The specimen comprised peripheral blood, sampled 28 days after the second AZD1222 dose. The receptors were gathered from an adult who received the AZD1222 COVID-19 vaccine.

The chain couples TRBV7-2 to TRBJ1-2; TRBD1 agrees at 10 bases. The CDR3 length is 15 residues. Germline V gene data show CDR1 as SGHTA and CDR2 as FQGNSA. V dropped 2 bases and J dropped 6; count of bases not matched to a gene: 6. The CDR3 DNA reads TGTGCCAGCAGCTTATGGGGACAGGGGTTGCATGGCTACACCTTC. This gives the protein CASSLWGQGLHGYTF. Together with reference TRBV7-2 and TRBJ1-2, the CDR3 gives the full variable domain: GAGVSQSPSNKVTEKGKDVELRCDPISGHTALYWYRQSLGQGLEFLIYFQGNSAPDKSGLPSDRFSAERTGGSVSTLTIQRTQQEDSAVYLCASSLWGQGLHGYTFGSGTRLTVV.

CDR3 nucleotides: TGCGCCAGCAGTCTAGAAATAGCGGGACAGCCCCAGCATTTT. It yields the protein CASSLEIAGQPQHF. The chain joins TRBV23-1 to TRBJ1-5; D gene unclear. TRBV23-1 is an ORF, and what it does is uncertain. There are 14 residues in the CDR3. V lost 4 bases to trimming and J lost 7 bases, with 14 bases between them.

V is TRBV29-1 and J is TRBJ2-1; 8 bases agree with TRBD2. The CDR3 is made up of 15 amino acids. Germline loops: CDR1 SQVTM, CDR2 ANQGSEA. V lost 6 bases to trimming and J lost 2 bases; unmatched junction nucleotides: 9. CDR3 amino acids: CSVASGSGTYNEQFF. CDR3 sequence (DNA): TGCAGCGTCGCAAGCGGGAGTGGTACCTACAATGAGCAGTTCTTC.

This clone has a single count. In DNA form, the CDR3 reads TGTGCCAGCAGCCAAGCTGGGACGACGTACGAGCAGTACTTC. Translating gives CASSQAGTTYEQYF. V is TRBV3-1 (or the pseudogene TRBV3-2) and J is TRBJ2-7; D might be TRBD1 or TRBD2, each matching 5 bases. Trimming cost V 1 base and J 4 bases, with 11 bases left between them. Germline lookup yields CDR1 LGHDT and CDR2 YNNKEL (reference sequence). The CDR3 consists of 14 residues.

The chain couples TRBV20-1 to TRBJ2-7, with D unclear. The CDR3 is made up of 11 amino acids. The germline gives CDR1 DFQATT, CDR2 SNEGSKA (reference sequence). The germline V and J ends were trimmed by 3 bases and 3 bases, with 6 bases remaining between them. The CDR3 here is CSASMIYEQYF. DNA of the CDR3: TGCAGTGCTAGCATGATCTACGAGCAGTACTTC.

The chain couples TRBV9 to TRBJ2-7; a weak D match, TRBD2 (7 bases). Trimming took off 2 bases at V and 2 bases at J, with 17 bases between the two ends. The CDR3 length is 16 residues. Germline V lookup: CDR1 SGDLS, CDR2 YYNGEE. The CDR3 protein is CASSVDGGGLPYEQYF. CDR3 sequence (DNA): TGTGCCAGCAGCGTTGATGGCGGGGGCCTACCCTACGAGCAGTACTTC.

The chain has TRBV13 and TRBJ2-7, with D possibly matching TRBD1 (6 bases). This CDR3 has 12 amino acids. V was shortened by 4 bases and J by 6 bases, with 10 bases between the two germline ends. From germline, CDR1 is PRHDT and CDR2 FYEKMQ (reference sequence). CDR3 sequence: CASSSGETEQYF. The CDR3, as DNA: TGTGCCAGCAGCTCAGGGGAAACCGAGCAGTACTTC.

The V and J genes are TRBV6-2 or TRBV6-3 and TRBJ2-2; D is undetermined. The CDR3 totals 11 residues. Germline V gives CDR1 MNHEY, CDR2 SVGEGT. The V and J ends lost 4 bases and 8 bases respectively, with 5 bases between them. CDR3 amino acids: CASSLNGELFF. The CDR3 DNA sequence: TGTGCCAGCAGTTTAAATGGGGAGCTGTTTTTT.

The chain uses TRBV11-2 and TRBJ2-5; a possible D gene is TRBD1 (6 bases). CDR1 is SGHAT, CDR2 FQNNGV, per germline. Trimming removed 5 bases at V and 5 bases at J, with 18 bases between. The CDR3 loop spans 15 amino acids. As DNA, the CDR3 is TGTGCCAGCAGCGGCACAGGGCAACCAGGGGAGACCCAGTACTTC. This gives the protein CASSGTGQPGETQYF.

The V gene is TRBV15, the J gene TRBJ2-3, with D perhaps TRBD1 (6 bases). The germline V gene has CDR1 LNHNV and CDR2 YYDKDF (reference sequence). The CDR3 is 13 amino acids. V lost 6 bases and J 3 bases, leaving 10 bases between the germline ends. CDR3 in amino acids: CATSLQGTDTQYF. CDR3 DNA: TGTGCCACCAGTCTACAGGGAACAGATACGCAGTATTTT.

V gene TRBV4-2 combines with J gene TRBJ2-2, with no clear D. The CDR3 is 12 residues long. V gave up 1 base and J gave up 4 bases, with 1 base separating them. The germline V gene encodes CDR1 LGHNA and CDR2 YNFKEQ. CDR3 nucleotide sequence: TGTGCCAGCAGCCAAGCCACCGGGGAGCTGTTTTTT. As protein: CASSQATGELFF.

The CDR3 nucleotides read TGCAGCGCCCGACAGGGGAAGGCCTACGAGCAGTACTTC. This codes for CSARQGKAYEQYF. The J gene is TRBJ2-7, the V gene TRBV29-1; 8 bases are shared with TRBD1. V lost 7 bases to trimming and J lost 2 bases; unmatched junction nucleotides: 7. This CDR3 region has 13 residues. The germline V gene has CDR1 SQVTM and CDR2 ANQGSEA.

This clone was seen only once. The chain employs TRBV5-6 and TRBJ2-4; TRBD1 is a possible D gene (6 bases). Looked up from germline, CDR1 is SGHDT and CDR2 is YYEEEE. CDR3 length: 16 amino acids. V lost 2 bases to trimming and J lost 0 bases, with 12 bases between them. CDR3 bases: TGTGCCAGCAGCTTTCTGGGGACATTAGCCAAAAACATTCAGTACTTC. Translating gives CASSFLGTLAKNIQYF.

The rearrangement uses TRBV5-5 and TRBJ1-2, with D possibly matching TRBD1 (5 bases). Deletions cut 4 bases from V and 2 bases from J, with 15 bases between. From germline, CDR1 is SGHKS and CDR2 YYEKEE (reference sequence). The CDR3 is 15 residues long. The CDR3 sequence is CASSPPTASNYGYTF. The CDR3 nucleotides read TGTGCCAGCAGCCCCCCGACAGCTTCGAACTATGGCTACACCTTC.

This clone was observed a single time. J is TRBJ2-4 and V is TRBV4-1; 7 positions agree with TRBD2. The CDR3 covers 17 residues. Germline CDR1 and CDR2: MGHRA and YSYEKL. The V gene end was trimmed by 0 bases and the J gene end by 7 bases; junction bases not matched to a gene: 12. CDR3 nucleotide sequence: TGCGCCAGCAGCCAAGATAGAGTGGGAGGGCCGGCTAACATTCAGTACTTC. Translating gives CASSQDRVGGPANIQYF.

The chain combines TRBV5-1 with TRBJ2-7; 7 nucleotides match TRBD1. Germline lookup yields CDR1 SGHRS and CDR2 YFSETQ. This CDR3 has 15 amino acids. Unmatched junction bases numbered 7, after V lost 4 bases and J lost 0 bases. The DNA for the CDR3 is TGCGCCAGCAGCCCGGGACAGCCGAACTCCTACGAGCAGTACTTC. Translated: CASSPGQPNSYEQYF. The full variable domain, rest sourced from reference TRBV5-1 and TRBJ2-7, is KAGVTQTPRYLIKTRGQQVTLSCSPISGHRSVSWYQQTPGQGLQFLFEYFSETQRNKGNFPGRFSGRQFSNSRSEMNVSTLELGDSALYLCASSPGQPNSYEQYFGPGTRLTVT.

V usage is TRBV2 and J usage is TRBJ2-7, with 7 bases fitting TRBD2. The germline gives CDR1 SNHLY, CDR2 FYNNEI. The junction had 8 bases not matched to a gene; V was cut back by 2 bases and J by 4 bases. CDR3 length equals 15 residues. The CDR3 spells CASSETLASGYEQYF. CDR3 DNA: TGTGCCAGCAGTGAAACTTTGGCTAGCGGATACGAGCAGTACTTC.

This chain joins TRBV9 and TRBJ1-1; D may be TRBD1 (5 bases). The CDR3 has 13 residues. Trimming cost V 4 bases and J 3 bases, with 10 bases left between them. Germline CDR1 reads SGDLS; CDR2 reads YYNGEE. CDR3 sequence reads: CASSTTGDTEAFF. DNA for the CDR3: TGTGCCAGCAGCACGACGGGGGACACTGAAGCTTTCTTT.

The DNA for the CDR3 is TGTGCCAGCAGCGAGACGTGGGGTTCTGAAGCTTTCTTT. This gives the protein CASSETWGSEAFF. The gene calls are TRBV6-5 and TRBJ1-1; D gene uncertain. The CDR3 consists of 13 residues. Germline-derived CDR1 and CDR2 are MNHEY and SVGAGI. V dropped 6 bases and J dropped 6 bases, with 14 bases sitting between them.

This chain uses TRBV7-8 with TRBJ1-2, with 8 bases matching TRBD1. Germline V gene lookup returns CDR1 SGHVS and CDR2 FQNEAQ. V trimming: 2 bases; J trimming: 1 base; junction bases outside the gene matches: 12. The CDR3 has 18 amino acids. CDR3 sequence: CASSLLQGDWLNNYGYTF. The DNA of the CDR3 is TGTGCCAGCAGCTTATTACAGGGGGACTGGCTAAATAACTATGGCTACACCTTC.

The gene calls are TRBV19 and TRBJ2-7, with 8 bases lining up with TRBD2. Per germline, CDR1 LNHDA and CDR2 SQIVND (reference sequence). The CDR3 covers 15 residues. The junction had 6 bases not matched to a gene; V was cut back by 3 bases and J by 2 bases. CDR3 sequence (DNA): TGTGCCAGTAGTATGGGAGCGGGGGCCCCCTACGAGCAGTACTTC. Its translation: CASSMGAGAPYEQYF. Complete variable domain (other parts from reference TRBV19 and TRBJ2-7): DGGITQSPKYLFRKEGQNVTLSCEQNLNHDAMYWYRQDPGQGLRLIYYSQIVNDFQKGDIAEGYSVSREKKESFPLTVTSAQKNPTAFYLCASSMGAGAPYEQYFGPGTRLTVT.

The chain joins TRBV9 to TRBJ2-3; no reliable D call. Trimming cost V 4 bases and J 6 bases, with 12 bases left between them. This CDR3 spans 13 amino acids. CDR1 is SGDLS, CDR2 YYNGEE, per germline. The CDR3: CASSLTESDTQYF. CDR3 bases: TGTGCCAGCAGCCTCACCGAGAGCGATACGCAGTATTTT.

This chain joins TRBV11-2 and TRBJ1-4; D not resolved. The CDR3 runs 13 residues. Germline values: CDR1 SGHAT, CDR2 FQNNGV. Trimming removed 1 base from V and 14 bases from J, with 14 bases in between. The CDR3, as DNA: TGTGCCAGCAGCTTAGGTCCGGCGCGAGAGCTGTTTTTT. Translated, it gives CASSLGPARELFF.

The chain combines TRBV12-3 or TRBV12-4 with TRBJ1-5; no clear D gene. The CDR3 runs 11 residues. V lost 6 bases to trimming and J lost 3 bases, with 3 bases between them. The CDR3 is CASSHNQPQHF. The CDR3 region has the DNA TGTGCCAGCAGCCACAATCAGCCCCAGCATTTT.

The J gene is TRBJ1-6, the V gene TRBV7-9, with TRBD1 as a possible D gene (5 bases). Germline loops: CDR1 SEHNR, CDR2 FQNEAQ (reference sequence). CDR3 length: 15 amino acids. V shed 1 base and J shed 10 bases, with 14 bases lying between them. CDR3 DNA sequence: TGTGCCAGCAGCTTAGGGACTTTGGGGCGGTCACCCCTCCACTTT. It specifies CASSLGTLGRSPLHF.

V usage is TRBV28 and J usage is TRBJ2-7; TRBD1 matches at 9 bases. This CDR3 region has 14 residues. Losses at the gene ends were 10 bases for V and 4 bases for J; bases not matched to a gene: 11. Germline-derived CDR1 and CDR2 are MDHEN and SYDVKM. CDR3 coding DNA: TGTGCCATCGCCGTCGGGACAGGGCCATACGAGCAGTACTTC. It encodes CAIAVGTGPYEQYF.

This chain joins TRBV5-5 and TRBJ2-2; 9 bases match TRBD1. Per the germline V gene, CDR1 is SGHKS and CDR2 is YYEKEE (reference sequence). V gave up 4 bases and J gave up 7 bases; unmatched junction bases: 8. The CDR3 runs 15 residues. The chain's CDR3 is CASSTPGQGGGELFF. CDR3 coding DNA: TGTGCCAGCAGCACACCGGGACAGGGAGGCGGGGAGCTGTTTTTT. The whole variable domain, remainder taken from reference TRBV5-5 and TRBJ2-2, is DAGVTQSPTHLIKTRGQQVTLRCSPISGHKSVSWYQQVLGQGPQFIFQYYEKEERGRGNFPDRFSARQFPNYSSELNVNALLLGDSALYLCASSTPGQGGGELFFGEGSRLTVL.